The rows below give T cell receptor beta chains drawn from one sample of a study of blood T cell repertoires in COVID-19. Clones were read by immunoSEQ multiplex PCR, and TCRdb kept only the in-frame ones, dropping some. The profile shows under 150,000 clones, 70% to 90% of them singletons. Source material: peripheral blood. The receptors come from a man aged 50 or older with acute or convalescent COVID-19. The conserved cysteine and the conserved F or W are not part of the CDR3 here. Fields, in order: clone size, D gene, J gene, V gene, CDR3 protein. D genes are given only for firm matches. A clone size is listed for some rows: how often the clone was seen (once, few, many), or a class if it is expanded.

size: .
D: TRBD2
J: TRBJ2-1
V: TRBV5-8
CDR3: ASSLLAVYNEQF

size: .
D: .
J: TRBJ1-6
V: TRBV5-8
CDR3: ASSETDSSSYNSPLH

size: .
D: .
J: TRBJ1-1
V: TRBV5-1
CDR3: ASSLVLQGNTEAF

size: .
D: .
J: TRBJ2-1
V: TRBV19
CDR3: ASSRGAPNEQF

size: once
D: .
J: TRBJ1-3
V: TRBV9
CDR3: ASSVDQVSTGNTIY

size: .
D: .
J: TRBJ1-4
V: TRBV5-1
CDR3: ASSPRQVFGEKLF

size: .
D: TRBD1
J: TRBJ2-2
V: TRBV19
CDR3: ASRLDRESNTGELF

size: .
D: TRBD1
J: TRBJ2-5
V: TRBV7-2
CDR3: ASSPDRAGTQY

size: .
D: .
J: TRBJ1-1
V: TRBV5-1
CDR3: ASSLFGGPGTEAF

size: .
D: .
J: TRBJ2-3
V: TRBV7-2
CDR3: ASSFSSRSQY

size: .
D: .
J: TRBJ2-1
V: TRBV5-5
CDR3: ASRLIDGMNEQF

size: .
D: .
J: TRBJ2-1
V: TRBV29-1
CDR3: SARPGNNEQF

size: few
D: TRBD2
J: TRBJ2-3
V: TRBV18
CDR3: ASSPPGLAGDTQY

size: .
D: TRBD1
J: TRBJ1-6
V: TRBV6-4
CDR3: ASSAEGQGQSPLH

size: few
D: .
J: TRBJ1-1
V: TRBV11-2
CDR3: ASSLIPGSEAF

size: .
D: TRBD1
J: TRBJ2-2
V: TRBV2
CDR3: ASSRDRRAGELF

size: few
D: TRBD2
J: TRBJ2-7
V: TRBV2
CDR3: ASSIKGLASEQY

size: .
D: .
J: TRBJ1-1
V: TRBV7-2
CDR3: ASSLQMNTEAF

size: .
D: .
J: TRBJ2-1
V: TRBV19
CDR3: ASRTPGGRTNDEQF

size: .
D: .
J: TRBJ2-7
V: TRBV5-1
CDR3: ASSSGSPGEQY

size: .
D: TRBD2
J: TRBJ2-7
V: TRBV24-1
CDR3: ATSDSGLAGGDEQY

size: .
D: .
J: TRBJ2-7
V: TRBV19
CDR3: ASSVREPYEQY

size: .
D: .
J: TRBJ2-3
V: TRBV6-5
CDR3: ASSLSTTSTDTQY

size: .
D: .
J: TRBJ2-1
V: TRBV7-9
CDR3: ASSLGGINEQF

size: once
D: .
J: TRBJ2-4
V: TRBV3-1/TRBV3-2
CDR3: ASSQVGGAGSKNIQY

size: .
D: .
J: TRBJ1-6
V: TRBV3-1/TRBV3-2
CDR3: ASSPQIHNSPLH

size: .
D: TRBD1
J: TRBJ2-3
V: TRBV5-4
CDR3: ASSNKLGGIDTQY

size: .
D: TRBD2
J: TRBJ2-1
V: TRBV7-9
CDR3: ASSPWTSGNEQF

size: once
D: TRBD1
J: TRBJ2-7
V: TRBV11-2
CDR3: ASSPKRQGPRSYEQY

size: .
D: TRBD2
J: TRBJ2-4
V: TRBV19
CDR3: ASSINRREAKNIQY

size: .
D: TRBD1
J: TRBJ2-5
V: TRBV27
CDR3: ASSLNRGETQY

size: .
D: TRBD1
J: TRBJ1-1
V: TRBV10-1
CDR3: ASSEVIRTGSEAF

size: .
D: TRBD1
J: TRBJ2-2
V: TRBV20-1
CDR3: SASGGTGGGTGELF

size: .
D: TRBD1
J: TRBJ1-2
V: TRBV5-4
CDR3: ASSIDRDLYGYT

size: few
D: TRBD1
J: TRBJ1-5
V: TRBV4-1
CDR3: ASSLTGQGNNQPQH

size: .
D: TRBD2
J: TRBJ2-7
V: TRBV6-4
CDR3: ASSLLAGQEQY

size: .
D: TRBD1
J: TRBJ1-4
V: TRBV9
CDR3: ASSVGQGGEKLF

size: .
D: TRBD1
J: TRBJ1-1
V: TRBV5-4
CDR3: ASSTGQAAF

size: .
D: TRBD1
J: TRBJ1-5
V: TRBV27
CDR3: ASRFRGTGLYSNQPQH